This T cell receptor (beta chain) is drawn from a study of cytomegalovirus exposure and HLA in healthy donors. In the study overall: Earlier, roughly 120 million unique TCR beta sequences were recovered from approximately 200 million T cells by an analysis. General observations from the study: Among the CMV-associated chains, a few were confirmed in vitro as specific for CMV antigens.

Points on this clone: What it binds is unknown.

The V segment lost 0 bases and the J segment 14 bases; nucleotides outside the gene matches: 3. The CDR3 runs to 11 residues. Germline V gene sequence: CDR1 SGHVS, CDR2 FQNEAQ. PCR employed 60 Vbeta and 13 Jbeta primers. Sequenced by immunoSEQ multiplex PCR; TCRdb stores in-frame clones only, minus some. This repertoire comprises some 83,000 clones; its ten largest clones make up around 1.1%. There were likely unrecorded immune exposures, though donors were nominally healthy when sampled. The rearrangement uses TRBV7-8 and TRBJ2-5; 7 bases match TRBD1. This TCR was sampled from a woman younger than 45 in good health and CMV-seronegative. The specimen sequenced was PBMCs. The CDR3 DNA is TGTGCCAGCAGCTTAGCGGGACAGTCATACTTC. Translation: CASSLAGQSYF.